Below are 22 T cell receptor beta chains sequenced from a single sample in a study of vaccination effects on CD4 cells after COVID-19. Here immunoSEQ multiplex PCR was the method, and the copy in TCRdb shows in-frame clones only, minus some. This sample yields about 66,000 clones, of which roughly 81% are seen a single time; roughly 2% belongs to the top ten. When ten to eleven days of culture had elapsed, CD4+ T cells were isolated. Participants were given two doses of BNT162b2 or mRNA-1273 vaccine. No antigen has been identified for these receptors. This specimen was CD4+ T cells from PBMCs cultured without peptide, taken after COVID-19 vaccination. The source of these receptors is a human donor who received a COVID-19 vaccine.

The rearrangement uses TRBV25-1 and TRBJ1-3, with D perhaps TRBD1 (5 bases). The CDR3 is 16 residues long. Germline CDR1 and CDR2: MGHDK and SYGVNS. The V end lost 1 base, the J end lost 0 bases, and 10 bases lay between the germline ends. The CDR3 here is CASSELGRGSGNTIYF. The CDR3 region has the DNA TGTGCCAGCAGTGAATTGGGAAGGGGCTCTGGAAACACCATATATTTT.

The CDR3 DNA reads TGTGCCAGCAGTCCGCGGGGGACAGGCTCACCCCTCCACTTT. It translates to CASSPRGTGSPLHF. The chain couples TRBV27 to TRBJ1-6; 8 bases map to TRBD1. This CDR3 has 14 residues. V was clipped by 5 bases and J by 10 bases; unmatched bases: 7. Germline V CDR1 and CDR2: MNHEY, SMNVEV (reference sequence).

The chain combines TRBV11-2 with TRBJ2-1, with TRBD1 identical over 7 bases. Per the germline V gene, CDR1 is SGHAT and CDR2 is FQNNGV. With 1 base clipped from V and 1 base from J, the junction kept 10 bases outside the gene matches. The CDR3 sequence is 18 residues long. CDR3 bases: TGTGCCAGCAGCTTAGGGCTCATGAGGGGGCAGTCCTACAATGAGCAGTTCTTC. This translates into CASSLGLMRGQSYNEQFF.

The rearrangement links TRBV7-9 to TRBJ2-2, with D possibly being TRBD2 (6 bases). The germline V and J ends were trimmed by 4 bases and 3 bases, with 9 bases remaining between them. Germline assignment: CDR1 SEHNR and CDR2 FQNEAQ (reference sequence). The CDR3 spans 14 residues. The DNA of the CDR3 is TGTGCCAGCAGCTCCACGGGGGACACCGGGGAGCTGTTTTTT. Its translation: CASSSTGDTGELFF.

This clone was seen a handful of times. CDR3 DNA: TGTGCCAGCAGCTTAACATCGTTAGGCACAGATACGCAGTATTTT. Translated: CASSLTSLGTDTQYF. The chain is built from TRBV7-3 and TRBJ2-3; D gene ambiguous. Germline loops: CDR1 SGHTA, CDR2 FQGTGA. The CDR3 is 15 residues long. V dropped 0 bases and J dropped 1 base, with 8 bases sitting between them. Complete variable domain (other parts from reference TRBV7-3 and TRBJ2-3): GAGVSQTPSNKVTEKGKYVELRCDPISGHTALYWYRQSLGQGPEFLIYFQGTGAADDSGLPNDRFFAVRPEGSVSTLKIQRTERGDSAVYLCASSLTSLGTDTQYFGPGTRLTVL.

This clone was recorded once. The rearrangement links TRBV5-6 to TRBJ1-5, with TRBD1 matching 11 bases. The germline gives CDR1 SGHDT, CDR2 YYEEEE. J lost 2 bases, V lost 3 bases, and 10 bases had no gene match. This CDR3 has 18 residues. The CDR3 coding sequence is TGTGCCAGCAGCTCGTTGGGACAGGGGGTCGTGGGCAATCAGCCCCAGCATTTT. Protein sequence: CASSSLGQGVVGNQPQHF.

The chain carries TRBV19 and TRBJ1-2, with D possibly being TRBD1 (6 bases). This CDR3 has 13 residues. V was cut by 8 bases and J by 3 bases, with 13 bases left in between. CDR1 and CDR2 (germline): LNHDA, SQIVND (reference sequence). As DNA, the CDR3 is TGTGCCAGTTTCAACAGGGTGGACTATGGCTACACCTTC. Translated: CASFNRVDYGYTF.

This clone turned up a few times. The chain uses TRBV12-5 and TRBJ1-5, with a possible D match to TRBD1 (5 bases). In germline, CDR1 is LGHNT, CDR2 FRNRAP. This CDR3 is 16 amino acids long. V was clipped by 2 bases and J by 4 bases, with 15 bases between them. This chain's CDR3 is CASGLSWGTGNQPQHF. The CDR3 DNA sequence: TGTGCTAGTGGTTTGTCATGGGGGACTGGGAATCAGCCCCAGCATTTT. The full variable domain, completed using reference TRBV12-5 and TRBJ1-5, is DARVTQTPRHKVTEMGQEVTMRCQPILGHNTVFWYRQTMMQGLELLAYFRNRAPLDDSGMPKDRFSAEMPDATLATLKIQPSEPRDSAVYFCASGLSWGTGNQPQHFGDGTRLSIL.

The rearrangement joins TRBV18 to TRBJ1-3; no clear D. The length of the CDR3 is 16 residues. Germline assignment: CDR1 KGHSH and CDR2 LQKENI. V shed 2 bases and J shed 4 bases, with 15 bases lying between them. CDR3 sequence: CASSPLEVAKGNTIYF. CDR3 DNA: TGTGCCAGCTCACCATTGGAGGTCGCGAAAGGAAACACCATATATTTT.

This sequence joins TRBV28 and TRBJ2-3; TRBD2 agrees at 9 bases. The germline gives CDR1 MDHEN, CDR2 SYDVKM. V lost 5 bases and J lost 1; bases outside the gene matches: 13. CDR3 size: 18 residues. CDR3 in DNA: TGTGCCAGCAGTCGATCCAAAATCGCGGGGGGGCGCACAGATACGCAGTATTTT. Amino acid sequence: CASSRSKIAGGRTDTQYF.

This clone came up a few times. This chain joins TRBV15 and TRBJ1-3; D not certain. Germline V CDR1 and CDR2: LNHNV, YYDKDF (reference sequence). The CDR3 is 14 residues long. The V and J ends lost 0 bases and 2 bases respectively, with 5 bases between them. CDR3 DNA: TGTGCCACCAGCAGAGATTCCCCTGGAAACACCATATATTTT. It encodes CATSRDSPGNTIYF.

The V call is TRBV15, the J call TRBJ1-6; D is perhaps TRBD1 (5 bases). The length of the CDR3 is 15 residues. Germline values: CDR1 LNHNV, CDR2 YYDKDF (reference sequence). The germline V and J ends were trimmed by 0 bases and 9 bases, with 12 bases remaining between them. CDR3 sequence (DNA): TGTGCCACCAGCAGAGATCCAGCCGGGGCTTCACCCCTCCACTTT. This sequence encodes CATSRDPAGASPLHF.

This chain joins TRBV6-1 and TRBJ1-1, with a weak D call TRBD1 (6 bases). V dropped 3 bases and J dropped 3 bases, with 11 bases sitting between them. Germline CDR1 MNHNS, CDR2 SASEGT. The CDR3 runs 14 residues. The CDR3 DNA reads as TGTGCCAGCAGTGAGCTCAGGGGTGACACTGAAGCTTTCTTT. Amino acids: CASSELRGDTEAFF.

CDR3 loop: CASVRAGGEAFF. The CDR3 coding sequence is TGTGCCAGCGTACGGGCAGGGGGGGAAGCTTTCTTT. This rearrangement joins TRBV28 to TRBJ1-1; 7 bases are shared with TRBD1. The V segment lost 8 bases and the J segment 8 bases; nucleotides outside the gene matches: 8. The CDR3 consists of 12 residues. In germline, CDR1 is MDHEN, CDR2 SYDVKM.

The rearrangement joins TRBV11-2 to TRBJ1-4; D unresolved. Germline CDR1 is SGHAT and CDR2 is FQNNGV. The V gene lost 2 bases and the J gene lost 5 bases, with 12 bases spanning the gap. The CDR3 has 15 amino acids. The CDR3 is CASSLCSNQNEKLFF. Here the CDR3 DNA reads TGTGCCAGCAGCTTATGTAGTAACCAGAATGAAAAACTGTTTTTT.

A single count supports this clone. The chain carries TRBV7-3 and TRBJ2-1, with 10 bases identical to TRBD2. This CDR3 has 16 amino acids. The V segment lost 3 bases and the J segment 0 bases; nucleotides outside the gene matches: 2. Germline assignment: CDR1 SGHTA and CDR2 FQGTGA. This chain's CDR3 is CASSFSGGSSYNEQFF. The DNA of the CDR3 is TGTGCCAGCAGCTTTAGCGGGGGGAGCTCCTACAATGAGCAGTTCTTC.

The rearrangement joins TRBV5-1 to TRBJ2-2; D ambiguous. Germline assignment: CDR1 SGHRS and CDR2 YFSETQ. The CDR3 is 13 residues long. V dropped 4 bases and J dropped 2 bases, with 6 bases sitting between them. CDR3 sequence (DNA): TGCGCCAGCAGCGACCTAAACACCGGGGAGCTGTTTTTT. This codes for CASSDLNTGELFF.

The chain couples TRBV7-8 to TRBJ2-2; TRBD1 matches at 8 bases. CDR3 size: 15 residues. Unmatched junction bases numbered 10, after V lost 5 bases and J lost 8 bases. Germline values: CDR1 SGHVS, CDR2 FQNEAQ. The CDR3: CASSPDRGTVGELFF. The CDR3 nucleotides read TGTGCCAGCAGCCCAGACAGGGGTACGGTAGGGGAGCTGTTTTTT.

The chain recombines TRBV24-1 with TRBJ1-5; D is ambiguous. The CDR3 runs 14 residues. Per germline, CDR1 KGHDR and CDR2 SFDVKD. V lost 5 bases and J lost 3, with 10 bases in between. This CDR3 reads CATSARQANQPQHF. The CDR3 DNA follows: TGTGCCACCAGTGCCCGACAAGCCAATCAGCCCCAGCATTTT.

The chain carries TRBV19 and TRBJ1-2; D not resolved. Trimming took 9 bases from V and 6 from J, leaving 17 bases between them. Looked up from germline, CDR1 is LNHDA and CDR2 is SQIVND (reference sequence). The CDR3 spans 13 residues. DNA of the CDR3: TGTGCCAGCAAAACGGGCGCAATCCATGGCTACACCTTC. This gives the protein CASKTGAIHGYTF.

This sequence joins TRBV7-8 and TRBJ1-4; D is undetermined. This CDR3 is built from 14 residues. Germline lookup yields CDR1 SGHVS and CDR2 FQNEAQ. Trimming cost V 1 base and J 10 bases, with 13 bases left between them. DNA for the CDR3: TGTGCCAGCAGCTTAGATGGCGGCACCGTAAAACTGTTTTTT. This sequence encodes CASSLDGGTVKLFF. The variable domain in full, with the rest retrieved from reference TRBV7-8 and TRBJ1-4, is GAGVSQSPRYKVAKRGQDVALRCDPISGHVSLFWYQQALGQGPEFLTYFQNEAQLDKSGLPSDRFFAERPEGSVSTLKIQRTQQEDSAVYLCASSLDGGTVKLFFGSGTQLSVL.

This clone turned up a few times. CDR3 in amino acids: CASSLLAYTGELFF. CDR3 in DNA: TGTGCCAGCAGCTTACTGGCCTACACCGGGGAGCTGTTTTTT. V usage is TRBV7-3 and J usage is TRBJ2-2, with unresolved D. Trimming stripped 2 bases from V and 3 bases from J, with 7 bases between. There are 14 residues in the CDR3. CDR1 is SGHTA and CDR2 is FQGTGA in the germline V gene.